This entry is about one T cell receptor (beta chain). This sample was taken from a study of blood T cell repertoires in COVID-19. The V and J ends lost 6 bases and 0 bases respectively, with 20 bases between them. The CDR3 runs 17 residues. Germline lookup yields CDR1 SGHVS and CDR2 FQNEAQ. Sequenced by immunoSEQ multiplex PCR; TCRdb stores in-frame clones only, minus some. The data show about 120,000 clones, 85% seen once. The sequence derives from a man at least 80 years old with acute or convalescent COVID-19. The rearrangement uses TRBV7-8 and TRBJ1-1, with D possibly matching TRBD1 (6 bases). The sequenced material came from peripheral blood. The CDR3 coding sequence is TGTGCCAGCAGGGCCTCGGGACATCCCTTTATGAACACTGAAGCTTTCTTT. As protein: CASRASGHPFMNTEAFF.